This T cell receptor (beta chain) emerged from a study of blood T cell repertoires in COVID-19. TCRdb's copy holds only in-frame clones and misses some; the assay was immunoSEQ multiplex PCR. In the table there are approximately 150,000 clones, 84% of which are singletons. Germline V gene sequence: CDR1 LGHDT, CDR2 YNNKEL (reference sequence). This CDR3 has 16 residues. V lost 2 bases and J lost 1, with 14 bases in between. This TCR was recovered from a woman in her fifties or sixties with acute COVID-19. The sequencing sample was made of PBMCs or T cells enriched from blood (not recorded which). The chain links TRBV3-1 (or the pseudogene TRBV3-2) to TRBJ1-1; no clear D. Here the CDR3 reads CASSQPYKGENTEAFF. The CDR3 DNA is TGTGCCAGCAGCCAACCCTACAAGGGAGAGAACACTGAAGCTTTCTTT.